There are many counts of the clone carrying this T cell receptor beta chain. Antigen specificity is unknown. The CDR3 is made up of 14 amino acids. Trimming stripped 4 bases from V and 1 base from J, with 8 bases between. The germline gives CDR1 SEHNR, CDR2 FQNEAQ (reference sequence). The sample originates from a study of T cell repertoires in cytomegalovirus infection. Study details: Public TCR beta signatures indicated both CMV infection and matching HLA type.

Points from the study as a whole: Of the TCR beta families, the public ones yielded a cumulative frequency that identified carriers of CMV plus the relevant HLA. CMV-specific TCR beta clonotypes restricted by HLA-C dominated the ex vivo response.

TCRdb re-called the reads with MiXCR, one entry per CDR3 protein. Of 150,000 to 200,000 distinct CDR3 sequences listed, 8.5% to 10% are singletons. The chain couples TRBV7-9 to TRBJ1-5; maybe TRBD1 (5 bases). The sequence came from a human donor in good health (CMV status not recorded). Some clones in this sample may be carry-over from other donors' samples. The sample was PBMCs. CDR3 DNA sequence: TGTGCCAGCAGCTCGGGGGAAAGCAATCAGCCCCAGCATTTT. Translated, it gives CASSSGESNQPQHF.